A selection of T cell receptor beta chains follows, all from one sample in a study of blood T cells in healthy people across ages. Each CDR3 protein gets one entry after TCRdb re-called the 5' RACE reads with MiXCR. The sample shows roughly 1,800,000 distinct CDR3 sequences, roughly 52% of them seen only once. The source material was blood. The source is a woman aged 40 to 49 in good health. CDR3s include the opening cysteine and the closing phenylalanine or tryptophan. D genes are given only for firm matches. Size values are once, few and many counts, or a class for expanded clones, and some rows have none.

V gene	D gene	clone size	J gene	CDR3 protein	CDR3 DNA
TRBV7-9	-	-	TRBJ2-3	CASSAHADTQYF	TGTGCCAGCAGCGCCCACGCGGATACGCAGTATTTT
TRBV29-1	-	-	TRBJ2-6	CSVGLRGSGANVLTF	TGCAGCGTTGGTTTAAGGGGCTCTGGGGCCAACGTCCTGACTTTC
TRBV5-1	-	-	TRBJ2-7	CASSLGEWEQYF	TGCGCCAGCAGCTTGGGCGAGTGGGAGCAGTACTTC
TRBV5-1	-	-	TRBJ2-5	CASSLDWGYETQYF	TGCGCCAGCAGCTTGGATTGGGGGTATGAGACCCAGTACTTC
TRBV5-1	TRBD2	-	TRBJ2-5	CASSLEASGGIYQETQYF	TGCGCCAGCAGCTTGGAGGCTAGCGGGGGCATCTACCAAGAGACCCAGTACTTC
TRBV7-9	-	few	TRBJ1-2	CASSRLVGEVYGYTF	TGTGCCAGCAGCCGACTCGTGGGGGAGGTCTATGGCTACACCTTC
TRBV4-3	-	-	TRBJ2-3	CASSQDETDLGTQYF	TGCGCCAGCAGCCAAGATGAGACAGACCTCGGTACGCAGTATTTT
TRBV5-1	-	many	TRBJ2-5	CASSLALGGGETQYF	TGCGCCAGCAGCTTGGCACTGGGAGGAGGGGAGACCCAGTACTTC
TRBV20-1	-	-	TRBJ2-1	CSARDRRFAGATSEQFF	TGCAGTGCTAGAGATCGGCGGTTCGCGGGGGCTACAAGCGAGCAGTTCTTC
TRBV29-1	-	-	TRBJ2-5	CSVLGIYKETQYF	TGCAGCGTTTTAGGGATATACAAGGAGACCCAGTACTTC
TRBV9	-	once	TRBJ1-6	CASSVGGARNSPLHF	TGTGCCAGCAGCGTAGGTGGGGCGAGGAATTCACCCCTCCACTTT
TRBV6-5	TRBD2	few	TRBJ2-3	CASRIISGSSTDTQYF	TGTGCCAGCAGAATAATTAGCGGGTCTAGCACAGATACGCAGTATTTT
TRBV11-3	TRBD2	-	TRBJ2-3	CASSLGRLAGITDTQYF	TGTGCCAGCAGCTTAGGCCGGCTAGCGGGGATCACAGATACGCAGTATTTT
TRBV7-3	-	-	TRBJ1-2	CASSLTQGMGYTF	TGTGCCAGCAGCTTAACCCAAGGGATGGGATACACCTTC
TRBV3-1	-	-	TRBJ2-3	CASSQNSPTDTQYF	TGTGCCAGCAGCCAGAACTCCCCCACAGATACGCAGTATTTT
TRBV6-2/TRBV6-3	TRBD2	few	TRBJ2-7	CASSYSRTSVSYEQYF	TGTGCCAGCAGTTACTCTCGGACTAGCGTTTCCTACGAGCAGTACTTC